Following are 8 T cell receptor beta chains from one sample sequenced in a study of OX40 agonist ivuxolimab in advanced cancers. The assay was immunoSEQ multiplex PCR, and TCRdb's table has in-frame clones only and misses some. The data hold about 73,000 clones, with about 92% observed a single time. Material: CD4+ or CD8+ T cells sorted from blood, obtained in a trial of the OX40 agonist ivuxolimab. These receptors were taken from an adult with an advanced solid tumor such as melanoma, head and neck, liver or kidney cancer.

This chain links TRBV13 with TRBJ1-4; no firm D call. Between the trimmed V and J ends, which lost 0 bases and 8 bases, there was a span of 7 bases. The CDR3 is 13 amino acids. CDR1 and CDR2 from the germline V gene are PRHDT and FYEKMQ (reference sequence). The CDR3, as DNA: TGTGCCAGCAGCTTAGGGTCCGAGGAAAAACTGTTTTTT. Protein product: CASSLGSEEKLFF.

In nucleotides, the CDR3 is TGTGCCAGCAGTAAAGATAAGAGCTCCTACGAGCAGTACTTC. Its translation is CASSKDKSSYEQYF. The V call is TRBV2, the J call TRBJ2-5, with unresolved D. The closer fit of TRBJ2-7 to the DNA end suggests the J call may be wrong. Looked up from germline, CDR1 is SNHLY and CDR2 is FYNNEI. The CDR3 loop spans 14 amino acids.

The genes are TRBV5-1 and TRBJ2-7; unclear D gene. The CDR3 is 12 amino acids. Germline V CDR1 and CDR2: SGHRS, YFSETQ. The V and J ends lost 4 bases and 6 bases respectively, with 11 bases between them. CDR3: CASSNAVGEQYF. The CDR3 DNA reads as TGCGCCAGCAGCAACGCGGTGGGCGAGCAGTACTTC.

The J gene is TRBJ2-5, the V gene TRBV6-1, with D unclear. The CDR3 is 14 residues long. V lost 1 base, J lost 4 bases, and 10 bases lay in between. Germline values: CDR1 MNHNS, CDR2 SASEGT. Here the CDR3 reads CASSEVRYRETQYF. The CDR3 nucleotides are TGTGCCAGCAGTGAAGTTAGATACAGAGAGACCCAGTACTTC.

Written as DNA, the CDR3 is TGCGCCAGCAGCCAAGTATTTTCGGCAGGGTCGGATGAGCAGTTCTTC. It yields the protein CASSQVFSAGSDEQFF. This rearrangement joins TRBV4-1 to TRBJ2-1, with a possible D match to TRBD1 (5 bases). The CDR3 is made up of 16 amino acids. CDR1 is MGHRA and CDR2 is YSYEKL in the germline V gene. V gave up 1 base and J gave up 8 bases, with 18 bases separating them.

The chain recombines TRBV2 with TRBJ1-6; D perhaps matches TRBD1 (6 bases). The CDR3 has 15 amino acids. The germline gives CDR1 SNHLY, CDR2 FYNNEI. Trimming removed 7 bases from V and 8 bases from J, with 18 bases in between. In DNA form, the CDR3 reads TGTGCCAGCACCCCAGGGGCAGGGACTCATTCACCCCTCCACTTT. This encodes CASTPGAGTHSPLHF.

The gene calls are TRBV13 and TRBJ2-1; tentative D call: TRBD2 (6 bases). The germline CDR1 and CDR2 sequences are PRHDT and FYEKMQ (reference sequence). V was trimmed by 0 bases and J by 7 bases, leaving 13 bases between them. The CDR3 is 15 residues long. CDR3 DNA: TGTGCCAGCAGCTTAGGGACTAGTGAAGGGAATGAGCAGTTCTTC. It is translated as CASSLGTSEGNEQFF.

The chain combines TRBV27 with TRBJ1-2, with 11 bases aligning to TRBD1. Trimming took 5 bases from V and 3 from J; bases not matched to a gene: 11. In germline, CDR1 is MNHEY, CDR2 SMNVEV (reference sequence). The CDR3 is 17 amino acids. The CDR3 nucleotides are TGTGCCAGCAGTCACTTCCCGGGACAGGGGGTGGACTATGGCTACACCTTC. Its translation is CASSHFPGQGVDYGYTF.